This T cell receptor (beta chain) was sequenced during a study of blood T cell repertoires in COVID-19. Overall study context: Specimens from acute and convalescent COVID-19 originated in the United States, Italy and Spain. T cells, B-cell-depleted T cells, or PBMCs supplied cDNA or gDNA.

V was shortened by 4 bases and J by 1 base, with 10 bases between the two germline ends. Per germline, CDR1 LNHDA and CDR2 SQIVND (reference sequence). The CDR3 extends over 14 amino acids. TCRdb keeps only in-frame clones here, not all; method: immunoSEQ multiplex PCR. The sample carries around 180,000 clones, about 85% recorded once. Sequences were obtained from peripheral blood. The rearrangement uses TRBV19 and TRBJ1-2; D gene uncertain. The sequence came from a man in his sixties with acute or convalescent COVID-19. The CDR3 nucleotides are TGTGCCAGTAGTACTGAGGTGGTTAACTATGGCTACACCTTC. Amino acid sequence: CASSTEVVNYGYTF.